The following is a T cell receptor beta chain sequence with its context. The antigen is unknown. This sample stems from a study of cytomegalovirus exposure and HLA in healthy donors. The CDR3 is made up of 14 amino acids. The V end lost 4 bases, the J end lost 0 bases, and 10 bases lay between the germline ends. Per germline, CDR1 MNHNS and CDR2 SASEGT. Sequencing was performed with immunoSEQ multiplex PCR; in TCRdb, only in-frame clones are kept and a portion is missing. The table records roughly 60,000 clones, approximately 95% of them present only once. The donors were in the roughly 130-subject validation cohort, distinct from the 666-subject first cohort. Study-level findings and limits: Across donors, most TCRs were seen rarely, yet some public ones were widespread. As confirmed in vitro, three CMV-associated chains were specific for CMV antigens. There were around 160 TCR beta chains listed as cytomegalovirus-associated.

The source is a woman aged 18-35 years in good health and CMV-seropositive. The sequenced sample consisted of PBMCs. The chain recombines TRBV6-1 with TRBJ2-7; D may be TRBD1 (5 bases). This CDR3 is CASSGSGNSYEQYF. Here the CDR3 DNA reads TGTGCCAGCAGTGGATCAGGGAACTCCTACGAGCAGTACTTC.